Below, 15 T cell receptor beta chains from the same sample are listed, as sequenced in a study of radiotherapy plus CTLA-4 blockade in lung cancer. The method was immunoSEQ multiplex PCR; TCRdb's version includes in-frame clones alone and lacks a portion of them. The table has about 87,000 clones, around 87% seen once; the top ten hold approximately 16%. The input for sequencing was peripheral blood, taken from a patient treated with radiotherapy plus ipilimumab. These receptors were obtained from a human donor with non-small cell lung cancer that progressed on radiotherapy plus ipilimumab.

The count of this clone is one. The chain is built from TRBV4-2 and TRBJ2-3; TRBD1 or TRBD2 may be the D gene (5 bases each). Germline CDR1 and CDR2: LGHNA and YNFKEQ. The CDR3 runs 18 residues. Trimming left V 0 bases short and J 0 bases short, with 16 bases between. Written as DNA, the CDR3 is TGTGCCAGCAGCCAAGATCGTAAGAGGGGCGCTAGCACAGATACGCAGTATTTT. It is translated as CASSQDRKRGASTDTQYF.

A single count supports this clone. The chain uses TRBV19 and TRBJ1-4; TRBD1 is a possible D gene (5 bases). With 7 bases removed from V and 3 bases from J, the gap between germline ends came to 9 bases. Germline CDR1 LNHDA, CDR2 SQIVND (reference sequence). This CDR3 spans 13 amino acids. CDR3 sequence: CASNVGANEKLFF. CDR3 coding DNA: TGTGCCAGTAACGTGGGGGCTAATGAAAAACTGTTTTTT.

For this clone: Additional DNA sequences in this sample encode the identical CDR3. The gene calls are TRBV6-6 and TRBJ1-4, with 7 bases aligning to TRBD1. The CDR3 spans 15 residues. Germline values: CDR1 MNHNY, CDR2 SVGAGI (reference sequence). V trimming: 6 bases; J trimming: 1 base; junction bases outside the gene matches: 5. CDR3 region: CASRPGTVTNEKLFF. DNA for the CDR3: TGTGCCAGCAGACCCGGGACAGTAACTAATGAAAAACTGTTTTTT.

This rearrangement joins TRBV28 to TRBJ2-7; 7 positions agree with TRBD1. V trimming: 8 bases; J trimming: 2 bases; junction bases outside the gene matches: 9. CDR3 size: 14 residues. Germline V lookup: CDR1 MDHEN, CDR2 SYDVKM. The DNA of the CDR3 is TGTGCCAGCCCCGACAGGGTATATACCTACGAGCAGTACTTC. Its protein product is CASPDRVYTYEQYF.

This chain connects TRBV18 to TRBJ2-7; perhaps TRBD2 as D (7 bases). Trimming pared 3 bases from V and 3 bases from J, leaving 18 bases between. The germline CDR1 and CDR2 sequences are KGHSH and LQKENI. The CDR3 contains 16 residues. CDR3 DNA: TGTGCCAGCTCACCCGCACTGGGGGGGGCCGACTACGAGCAGTACTTC. It specifies CASSPALGGADYEQYF.

J is TRBJ1-6 and V is TRBV5-1; D is ambiguous. From germline, CDR1 is SGHRS and CDR2 YFSETQ. V lost 4 bases and J 7 bases, leaving 12 bases between the germline ends. This CDR3 comprises 14 residues. The CDR3, as DNA: TGCGCCAGCAGCGACGCGTCAGGAAATTCACCCCTCCACTTT. Amino acid sequence: CASSDASGNSPLHF.

The CDR3 region is CASSPGTGGYGYTF. The CDR3 DNA reads as TGTGCCAGCAGCCCCGGGACAGGGGGCTATGGCTACACCTTC. The chain is built from TRBV7-2 and TRBJ1-2, with 11 bases aligning to TRBD1. Germline CDR1 and CDR2: SGHTA and FQGNSA. The CDR3 is 14 amino acids. V lost 5 bases to trimming and J lost 4 bases; unmatched junction nucleotides: 3.

The chain links TRBV15 to TRBJ1-4, with TRBD1 as a possible D gene (6 bases). The length of the CDR3 is 16 residues. Trimming left V 0 bases short and J 6 bases short, with 14 bases between. CDR1 LNHNV and CDR2 YYDKDF come from the germline V gene (reference sequence). CDR3 protein: CATSRDRGAGYEKLFF. DNA of the CDR3: TGTGCCACCAGCAGAGATCGGGGGGCAGGCTATGAAAAACTGTTTTTT. Full variable domain (rest looked up from reference TRBV15 and TRBJ1-4): DAMVIQNPRYQVTQFGKPVTLSCSQTLNHNVMYWYQQKSSQAPKLLFHYYDKDFNNEADTPDNFQSRRPNTSFCFLDIRSPGLGDTAMYLCATSRDRGAGYEKLFFGSGTQLSVL.

The chain joins TRBV5-6 to TRBJ1-1; TRBD1 matches 7 bases. V dropped 1 base and J dropped 3; count of bases not matched to a gene: 6. This CDR3 has 15 residues. Germline V lookup: CDR1 SGHDT, CDR2 YYEEEE. The CDR3 protein is CASSLKGRGDTEAFF. The CDR3, as DNA: TGTGCCAGCAGCTTGAAGGGCAGGGGGGACACTGAAGCTTTCTTT.

In its sample, this clone was seen a few times. J is TRBJ1-3 and V is TRBV5-5; TRBD1 matches 8 bases. Germline lookup yields CDR1 SGHKS and CDR2 YYEKEE (reference sequence). The CDR3 has 15 residues. The J segment lost 2 bases and the V segment lost 4 bases, leaving 5 bases of the junction unmatched. The CDR3 reads CASSPRQGTGNTIYF. In DNA form, the CDR3 reads TGTGCCAGCAGCCCTAGACAGGGGACTGGAAACACCATATATTTT.

The rearrangement links TRBV2 to TRBJ1-2; D gene uncertain. V lost 3 bases and J lost 5, with 10 bases in between. This CDR3 spans 13 amino acids. CDR1 SNHLY and CDR2 FYNNEI come from the germline V gene. The CDR3 loop reads CASSDSVGYGYTF. The DNA of the CDR3 is TGTGCCAGCAGTGATAGTGTGGGGTATGGCTACACCTTC.

The J gene is TRBJ2-7, the V gene TRBV6-6, with 13 positions matching TRBD2. V lost 6 bases to trimming and J lost 2 bases; unmatched junction nucleotides: 4. The CDR3 runs to 15 residues. From germline, CDR1 is MNHNY and CDR2 SVGAGI (reference sequence). The CDR3 sequence: CASSGLAGATYEQYF. The CDR3 DNA reads as TGTGCCAGCAGCGGACTAGCGGGGGCCACCTACGAGCAGTACTTC.

This clone was found a few times. J is TRBJ1-1 and V is TRBV5-1; possibly TRBD1 for D (5 bases). This CDR3 comprises 15 residues. Germline V gives CDR1 SGHRS, CDR2 YFSETQ. Trimming shortened V by 4 bases and J by 1 base, and 14 bases separated the two germline ends. The CDR3 DNA follows: TGCGCCAGCAGCCCGGGGACGGTCCCGAACACTGAAGCTTTCTTT. Translating gives CASSPGTVPNTEAFF.

This chain joins TRBV6-5 and TRBJ2-6; D remains unclear. Trimming took off 2 bases at V and 0 bases at J, with 2 bases between the two ends. The CDR3 is 14 residues long. Germline assignment: CDR1 MNHEY and CDR2 SVGAGI. CDR3: CASSYGSGANVLTF. CDR3 coding DNA: TGTGCCAGCAGTTACGGCTCTGGGGCCAACGTCCTGACTTTC.

V and J are TRBV7-2 and TRBJ1-4; D ambiguous. Germline V gene data show CDR1 as SGHTA and CDR2 as FQGNSA. The CDR3 is 16 amino acids. The ends were cut back, 5 bases at V and 3 bases at J, with 16 bases in the middle. Written as DNA, the CDR3 is TGTGCCAGCAGCAACCGACTAGCCGGTTCTAATGAAAAACTGTTTTTT. Translating gives CASSNRLAGSNEKLFF. Full variable domain (rest looked up from reference TRBV7-2 and TRBJ1-4): GAGVSQSPSNKVTEKGKDVELRCDPISGHTALYWYRQSLGQGLEFLIYFQGNSAPDKSGLPSDRFSAERTGGSVSTLTIQRTQQEDSAVYLCASSNRLAGSNEKLFFGSGTQLSVL.